These T cell receptor beta chains were read from a single sample in a study of blood T cell repertoires in COVID-19. TCRdb's copy holds only in-frame clones and misses some; the assay was immunoSEQ multiplex PCR. The sample yields about 260,000 clones, approximately 90% seen once. The sample was PBMCs or T cells enriched from blood (not recorded which). The receptors here all came from a woman aged 25-40 years with acute COVID-19. CDR3s include the opening cysteine and the closing phenylalanine or tryptophan. A D gene is named only where the DNA matches it firmly. Some rows have no size entry. The others give once, few or many, or a class for an expanded clone.

TRBV9	TRBJ2-1	.	TRBD2	TGTGCCAGCAGCGTAGGAGGGACTACCTACAATGAGCAGTTCTTC	CASSVGGTTYNEQFF
TRBV18	TRBJ2-7	.	TRBD1	TGTGCCAGCTCAGAAGCGACAGGGCACGAGCAGTACTTC	CASSEATGHEQYF
TRBV7-6	TRBJ2-7	.	.	TGTGCCAGCAGCTTAGATCAGGGGAGCTCCTACGAGCAGTACTTC	CASSLDQGSSYEQYF
TRBV30	TRBJ2-7	.	TRBD2	TGTGCCTGGAGTGCGGGACTAGCGAGCTCCTACGAGCAGTACTTC	CAWSAGLASSYEQYF
TRBV2	TRBJ1-1	.	.	TGTGCCAGCATCTCGGGGGGAAAGCTTGAAGCTTTCTTT	CASISGGKLEAFF
TRBV18	TRBJ2-2	.	TRBD1	TGTGCCAGCTCCCTTGACGGGACAGGGGCCACCGGGGAGCTGTTTTTT	CASSLDGTGATGELFF
TRBV29-1	TRBJ2-3	.	.	TGCAGCGTTGGCGGCACAGATACGCAGTATTTT	CSVGGTDTQYF
TRBV11-3	TRBJ2-1	.	.	TGTGCCAGCAGCCCCGCGCAGGGATACAATGAGCAGTTCTTC	CASSPAQGYNEQFF
TRBV2	TRBJ1-4	.	TRBD1	TGTGCCAGCAACCGACAGGGGGGGACTAATGAAAAACTGTTTTTT	CASNRQGGTNEKLFF
TRBV9	TRBJ2-7	.	.	TGTGCCAGCAGCGTAGGCGGGACAGAGTCCCCCTACGAGCAGTACTTC	CASSVGGTESPYEQYF
TRBV7-2	TRBJ2-7	few	.	TGTGCCAGCAGCTCCCTCGGGGAGACCTACGAGCAGTACTTC	CASSSLGETYEQYF
TRBV5-1	TRBJ1-3	.	TRBD1	TGCGCCAGCAGCTCGGGACAGGCATATGGAAACACCATATATTTT	CASSSGQAYGNTIYF
TRBV18	TRBJ1-2	.	.	TGTGCCAGCTCACCAGGGGGGGCCTCAGATGGCTACACCTTC	CASSPGGASDGYTF
TRBV5-1	TRBJ1-3	.	.	TGCGCCAGCAGCTCTCAGGGAACTGGAAACACCATATATTTT	CASSSQGTGNTIYF
TRBV4-3	TRBJ1-2	.	TRBD1	TGCGCCAGCAGCCAAGACCGGGACAGGGATTTTGGTGGCTACACCTTC	CASSQDRDRDFGGYTF
TRBV5-1	TRBJ1-3	.	.	TGCGCCAGCAGATCCCCAGGGTGGGCTGGAAACACCATATATTTT	CASRSPGWAGNTIYF
TRBV28	TRBJ2-3	few	.	TGTGCCAGCAGTTTGTGGGGGGGCGGCACAGATACGCAGTATTTT	CASSLWGGGTDTQYF
TRBV14	TRBJ1-1	.	.	TGTGCCAGCAGCCTTTCGGGAGGAGGGTCTGAAGCTTTCTTT	CASSLSGGGSEAFF
TRBV7-8	TRBJ1-1	.	TRBD1	TGTGCCAGCAGCTTAGCGGCAGGGGGAAGCACTGAAGCTTTCTTT	CASSLAAGGSTEAFF
TRBV7-9	TRBJ2-6	.	.	TGTGCCAGCAGCCCCCTCGCGGGTACCTCTGGGGCCAACGTCCTGACTTTC	CASSPLAGTSGANVLTF
TRBV9	TRBJ1-3	.	.	TGTGCCAGCAGCCCCACGGGGGGGAGAAACACCATATATTTT	CASSPTGGRNTIYF
TRBV21-1	TRBJ2-2	.	.	TGTGCCAGCAGCGGTTCGGAGGGGGGGCGCCACGGGGAGCTGTTTTTT	CASSGSEGGRHGELFF